Shown below are 24 T cell receptor beta chains from a single sample sequenced in a study of shared clonotypes between healthy human individuals. Sequencing was performed with immunoSEQ multiplex PCR; in TCRdb, only in-frame clones are kept and a portion is missing. The sample records just over 2,000,000 clones, roughly 95% being singletons. CD45RO-negative CD8 cells positively selected for CCR7 made up the naive population, which excluded terminally differentiated effector memory CD45RA+ cells. What was sequenced was naive CD8+ T cells sorted from blood. These TCRs come from a man aged 18 to 35 in good health.

The chain recombines TRBV29-1 with TRBJ2-7; tentative D call: TRBD1 (6 bases). This CDR3 has 13 amino acids. The ends were cut back, 4 bases at V and 4 bases at J, with 14 bases in the middle. Per germline, CDR1 SQVTM and CDR2 ANQGSEA. CDR3 protein: CSVVTGERYEQYF. In nucleotides, the CDR3 is TGCAGCGTTGTGACAGGAGAAAGGTACGAGCAGTACTTC.

The chain links TRBV19 to TRBJ2-2; D uncertain. The V end was cut by 5 bases, the J end by 0 bases, with 10 bases between. Germline V lookup: CDR1 LNHDA, CDR2 SQIVND (reference sequence). The CDR3 length is 15 residues. The CDR3 nucleotides read TGTGCCAGTAGTCAGACTCACGCGAACACCGGGGAGCTGTTTTTT. It codes for CASSQTHANTGELFF.

V and J are TRBV2 and TRBJ1-1; 7 bases are shared with TRBD1. V trimming: 1 base; J trimming: 3 bases; junction bases outside the gene matches: 8. The CDR3 extends over 16 amino acids. Germline assignment: CDR1 SNHLY and CDR2 FYNNEI. The chain's CDR3 is CASSEGAGGVDTEAFF. Here the CDR3 DNA reads TGTGCCAGCAGTGAAGGGGCAGGGGGTGTGGACACTGAAGCTTTCTTT.

This clone was picked up one time. The chain has TRBV25-1 and TRBJ1-1; D is undetermined. Trimming pared 3 bases from V and 3 bases from J, leaving 17 bases between. The length of the CDR3 is 16 residues. Germline V gene lookup returns CDR1 MGHDK and CDR2 SYGVNS. In DNA form, the CDR3 reads TGTGCCAGCAGTGATCCGAAAACTCCCGGCGACACTGAAGCTTTCTTT. Translating gives CASSDPKTPGDTEAFF. Looking up the rest from reference TRBV25-1 and TRBJ1-1 gives the full variable domain: EADIYQTPRYLVIGTGKKITLECSQTMGHDKMYWYQQDPGMELHLIHYSYGVNSTEKGDLSSESTVSRIRTEHFPLTLESARPSHTSQYLCASSDPKTPGDTEAFFGQGTRLTVV.

The chain couples TRBV9 to TRBJ2-7, with D perhaps matching TRBD1 or TRBD2 (5 bases each). With 0 bases removed from V and 5 bases from J, the gap between germline ends came to 6 bases. CDR3 length: 12 residues. Germline loops: CDR1 SGDLS, CDR2 YYNGEE. The CDR3 loop reads CASSVEGHEQYF. The CDR3 coding sequence is TGTGCCAGCAGCGTAGAGGGACACGAGCAGTACTTC.

On this clone itself: Other DNA variants within this sample encode the same CDR3. The V gene is TRBV6-5, the J gene TRBJ1-2, with D unresolved. Germline V gives CDR1 MNHEY, CDR2 SVGAGI. The CDR3 is 14 residues long. Trimming took off 0 bases at V and 5 bases at J, with 10 bases between the two ends. CDR3 nucleotide sequence: TGTGCCAGCAGTTACTCTGGGGAGGATTATGGCTACACCTTC. The encoded protein is CASSYSGEDYGYTF.

On this clone itself: The same CDR3 arises from other DNA sequences in this sample as well. The rearrangement links TRBV28 to TRBJ1-1; D perhaps matches TRBD1 (5 bases). Germline V gene data show CDR1 as MDHEN and CDR2 as SYDVKM. The CDR3 covers 13 residues. The V and J ends lost 3 bases and 4 bases respectively, with 9 bases between them. The CDR3 region is CASSLRGRTEAFF. In nucleotides, the CDR3 is TGTGCCAGCAGTTTGAGGGGCCGCACTGAAGCTTTCTTT. Full variable domain (missing parts from reference TRBV28 and TRBJ1-1): DVKVTQSSRYLVKRTGEKVFLECVQDMDHENMFWYRQDPGLGLRLIYFSYDVKMKEKGDIPEGYSVSREKKERFSLILESASTNQTSMYLCASSLRGRTEAFFGQGTRLTVV.

This chain uses TRBV7-2 with TRBJ2-3; 14 positions agree with TRBD2. V shed 1 base, J shed 4 bases, and the junction held 4 bases outside the gene matches. CDR3 length: 17 amino acids. The germline V gene encodes CDR1 SGHTA and CDR2 FQGNSA. The CDR3 DNA reads as TGTGCCAGCAGCTTAGGGGGACTAGCGGGAGAAGCAGATACGCAGTATTTT. Protein sequence: CASSLGGLAGEADTQYF.

This rearrangement joins TRBV4-1 to TRBJ2-7; 9 bases agree with TRBD1. Germline loops: CDR1 MGHRA, CDR2 YSYEKL. Trimming at V came to 1 base and at J to 3 bases, leaving 1 base not matched to a gene. There are 14 residues in the CDR3. The CDR3 DNA is TGCGCCAGCAGCCAAGGGACAGGGGACTACGAGCAGTACTTC. Translation: CASSQGTGDYEQYF.

This chain uses TRBV30 with TRBJ1-1, with D hard to call. The germline V gene encodes CDR1 GTSNPN and CDR2 SVGIG (reference sequence). Trimming stripped 2 bases from V and 1 base from J, with 5 bases between. The CDR3 runs 12 residues. The DNA for the CDR3 is TGTGCCTGGAGTTATTCGAACACTGAAGCTTTCTTT. It translates to CAWSYSNTEAFF.

CDR3: CASSLDGTSGNTIYF. The CDR3 DNA reads TGTGCCAGCAGCTTGGACGGCACCTCTGGAAACACCATATATTTT. This sequence joins TRBV5-5 and TRBJ1-3; D is ambiguous. The V end was cut by 0 bases, the J end by 0 bases, with 7 bases between. Germline V gene lookup returns CDR1 SGHKS and CDR2 YYEKEE (reference sequence). The CDR3 is made up of 15 amino acids.

This chain links TRBV15 with TRBJ2-7; 8 bases map to TRBD2. J gave up 3 bases and V 3 bases, and 4 bases lay outside the gene matches. Germline V gene lookup returns CDR1 LNHNV and CDR2 YYDKDF (reference sequence). The CDR3 loop spans 14 amino acids. The DNA of the CDR3 is TGTGCCACCAGCAGTACTAGCGGCTTCTACGAGCAGTACTTC. It yields the protein CATSSTSGFYEQYF.

The genes are TRBV7-9 and TRBJ2-7, with 9 positions matching TRBD1. Germline CDR1 SEHNR, CDR2 FQNEAQ (reference sequence). This CDR3 region has 13 residues. The J segment lost 5 bases and the V segment lost 3 bases, leaving 2 bases of the junction unmatched. CDR3 DNA sequence: TGTGCCAGCAGCTTGGGGACAGGGCACGAGCAGTACTTC. It codes for CASSLGTGHEQYF.

This chain uses TRBV5-4 with TRBJ2-7; D is perhaps TRBD1 or TRBD2 (5 bases each). Trimming pared 1 base from V and 7 bases from J, leaving 12 bases between. This CDR3 has 13 amino acids. Germline V CDR1 and CDR2: SGHNT, YYREEE (reference sequence). The CDR3 sequence: CASSLYGGREQYF. The CDR3 nucleotides read TGTGCCAGCAGCTTGTATGGGGGAAGGGAGCAGTACTTC.

The chain recombines TRBV10-3 with TRBJ1-4; a weak D match, TRBD1 (5 bases). The CDR3 contains 14 residues. The V end lost 6 bases, the J end lost 4 bases, and 12 bases lay between the germline ends. The V gene's germline CDR1 is ENHRY and CDR2 SYGVKD. The CDR3 sequence is CAIRTRGVNEKLFF. The CDR3 nucleotides read TGTGCCATCAGAACCCGGGGGGTTAATGAAAAACTGTTTTTT.

This clone was observed a single time. J is TRBJ2-7 and V is TRBV7-9, with D possibly matching TRBD2 (6 bases). V shed 3 bases and J shed 6 bases, with 12 bases lying between them. The CDR3 runs to 13 residues. Germline V CDR1 and CDR2: SEHNR, FQNEAQ (reference sequence). CDR3 region: CASSLDGDSEQYF. The CDR3 nucleotides are TGTGCCAGCAGCTTGGACGGGGACTCCGAGCAGTACTTC. Combining the CDR3 with reference TRBV7-9 and TRBJ2-7 gives the whole variable domain DTGVSQNPRHKITKRGQNVTFRCDPISEHNRLYWYRQTLGQGPEFLTYFQNEAQLEKSRLLSDRFSAERPKGSFSTLEIQRTEQGDSAMYLCASSLDGDSEQYFGPGTRLTVT.

The genes are TRBV19 and TRBJ2-1; D gene uncertain. In germline, CDR1 is LNHDA, CDR2 SQIVND (reference sequence). Trimming removed 0 bases from V and 0 bases from J, with 18 bases in between. CDR3 size: 19 residues. Here the CDR3 DNA reads TGTGCCAGTAGTATAGATCCCGGCCACTACACAAGCTCCTACAATGAGCAGTTCTTC. The encoded protein is CASSIDPGHYTSSYNEQFF. The full variable domain, completed using reference TRBV19 and TRBJ2-1, is DGGITQSPKYLFRKEGQNVTLSCEQNLNHDAMYWYRQDPGQGLRLIYYSQIVNDFQKGDIAEGYSVSREKKESFPLTVTSAQKNPTAFYLCASSIDPGHYTSSYNEQFFGPGTRLTVL.

CDR3 nucleotides: TGTGCCAGCAGTCGACTAGCGGGGGCCCCGACCGGATACAATGAGCAGTTCTTC. This sequence encodes CASSRLAGAPTGYNEQFF. The genes are TRBV7-3 and TRBJ2-1, with 12 nucleotides matching TRBD2. Germline trimming cut 6 bases from V and 4 bases from J; bases unmatched to any gene: 13. The germline V gene has CDR1 SGHTA and CDR2 FQGTGA. The CDR3 covers 18 residues.

V gene TRBV19 combines with J gene TRBJ1-2; D may be TRBD1 (5 bases). This CDR3 comprises 16 residues. CDR1 LNHDA and CDR2 SQIVND come from the germline V gene (reference sequence). V was trimmed by 7 bases and J by 0 bases, leaving 18 bases between them. CDR3 in DNA: TGTGCCAGTACGGGGGTAGTTTCTGAAGCTAACTATGGCTACACCTTC. It encodes CASTGVVSEANYGYTF.

The rearrangement joins TRBV5-4 to TRBJ2-1; 8 bases are a match to TRBD1. Looked up from germline, CDR1 is SGHNT and CDR2 is YYREEE (reference sequence). The CDR3 is 13 residues long. J was trimmed by 6 bases and V by 3 bases; bases with no gene match: 2. In DNA, the CDR3 is TGTGCCAGCAGCTCACAGGGGGTCAATGAGCAGTTCTTC. Encoded protein: CASSSQGVNEQFF.

The genes are TRBV4-1 and TRBJ2-7; unclear D gene. The germline CDR1 and CDR2 sequences are MGHRA and YSYEKL. The CDR3 runs to 14 residues. V was clipped by 4 bases and J by 1 base, with 11 bases between them. The CDR3 loop is CASSPPTGSYEQYF. DNA of the CDR3: TGCGCCAGCAGCCCCCCGACGGGTTCCTACGAGCAGTACTTC.

V and J are TRBV7-9 and TRBJ2-7, with TRBD1 matching over 7 bases. Germline trimming cut 5 bases from V and 6 bases from J; bases unmatched to any gene: 13. The CDR3 totals 15 residues. Germline CDR1 and CDR2: SEHNR and FQNEAQ (reference sequence). CDR3 region: CASSPGTASWVEQYF. The CDR3 DNA is TGTGCCAGCAGCCCCGGGACAGCTTCTTGGGTCGAGCAGTACTTC. The whole variable domain, remainder taken from reference TRBV7-9 and TRBJ2-7, is DTGVSQNPRHKITKRGQNVTFRCDPISEHNRLYWYRQTLGQGPEFLTYFQNEAQLEKSRLLSDRFSAERPKGSFSTLEIQRTEQGDSAMYLCASSPGTASWVEQYFGPGTRLTVT.

This clone was found a few times. The J gene is TRBJ2-3, the V gene TRBV29-1; D ambiguous. The CDR3 is 10 amino acids. Germline loops: CDR1 SQVTM, CDR2 ANQGSEA. V lost 5 bases and J lost 2, with 2 bases in between. The CDR3 reads CSVYTDTQYF. For the CDR3, the DNA is TGCAGCGTTTACACAGATACGCAGTATTTT.

J is TRBJ2-7 and V is TRBV27; TRBD1 aligns across 9 bases. CDR1 and CDR2 (germline): MNHEY, SMNVEV (reference sequence). CDR3 length equals 14 residues. The V segment lost 6 bases and the J segment 6 bases; nucleotides outside the gene matches: 9. The CDR3 is CASRSGTGLGEQYF. The CDR3 DNA reads as TGTGCCAGCAGGTCCGGGACAGGGCTGGGCGAGCAGTACTTC.